This T cell receptor (beta chain) was captured by sequencing in a study of T cells in narcolepsy. Study background: Enrolled donors included narcolepsy type 1 or type 2 patients and healthy controls.

Remarks on this clone: Its antigen is still unknown.

Regarding the study as a whole: Some memory CD4+ repertoires had no autoreactive clone sequences. Autoreactive HCRT-specific and TRIB2-specific clonotypes were marked in same-patient CSF-versus-blood CD4+ comparisons. Blood of same and different patients, but not healthy controls, reportedly held recurring autoreactive clonotypes.

Here immunoSEQ multiplex PCR was the method, and the copy in TCRdb shows in-frame clones only, minus some. The sample contains over 30,000 clones, around 82% of which appear only once. This CDR3 region has 14 residues. Trimming removed 0 bases from V and 2 bases from J, with 6 bases in between. Germline V gene data show CDR1 as KGHSH and CDR2 as LQKENI. The source material was CD45RA- memory CD4+ T cells from PBMCs. This TCR was recovered from a human donor with narcolepsy. This rearrangement joins TRBV18 to TRBJ2-3, with D possibly being TRBD1 or TRBD2 (5 bases each). The CDR3: CASSPPGVTDTQYF. The DNA for the CDR3 is TGTGCCAGCTCACCACCGGGGGTCACAGATACGCAGTATTTT.